This TCR beta chain was profiled in a study of regulatory T cells in long-lasting Graves disease. As for the study in general: Graves' patients, diagnosed recently, had received antithyroid drugs under 3 months. General observations from the study: Patients with persistent disease showed a bias toward TRBV28, TRBJ1-2 and TRBJ2-5. Newly diagnosed Graves' patients exceeded persistent ones in TCR diversity.

Details on this clonotype: Antigen specificity is unknown.

HTBI primers from iRepertoire and Arm-PCR of CDR3 regions yielded the TCR beta libraries. Each CDR3 protein gets one entry after TCRdb re-called the multiplex PCR reads with MiXCR. The sample lists roughly 610,000 distinct CDR3 sequences, less than 20% occurring once. Unmatched junction bases numbered 5, after V lost 6 bases and J lost 4 bases. The CDR3 runs 14 residues. The time point here: newly diagnosed GD, antithyroid drugs for less than 3 months. PBMC-derived RNA was used for the TCR library. These data were likewise used in another study, on T cells in Graves' hyperthyroidism and ophthalmopathy. That paper adds: Using the HTBI primer set, a first-round RT-PCR was run on the TCR CDR3.

The receptor comes from a woman under 40 with Graves disease. The sample in question was peripheral blood mononuclear cells (PBMCs), obtained at new diagnosis, from a patient treated with antithyroid drugs. The rearrangement joins TRBV12-3 or TRBV12-4 to TRBJ1-2, with 10 bases lining up with TRBD1. The CDR3 protein is CASRPRTGGYGYTF. The CDR3 nucleotides read TGTGCCAGCAGACCAAGGACAGGGGGCTATGGCTACACCTTC.